These 2 T cell receptor beta chains came from one sample sequenced in a study of identical twins (TCRdb year 2016). The library was prepared using 5' RACE. Reads for this sample came from an Illumina HiSeq 2000. TCRdb ran its own pipeline on the public reads, namely fastp trimming at Q25 and MiXCR clone calling, and kept in-frame beta chains. Rows are combined by CDR3 protein, so each entry shows the most common genes and DNA. Across this sample there are hundreds of thousands of distinct CDR3 sequences, with over 12% seen only once. 8.8% of the sample rests with the top ten. Source material: memory (CD45RO+) T cells sorted from blood. What the cell subset or site label conveys for this sample: CD45RO+ enriched T cells. These receptors were taken from a woman aged 18-29 years in good health.

The gene calls are TRBV4-1 and TRBJ2-7; TRBD2 is a possible D gene (5 bases). The germline V gene encodes CDR1 MGHRA and CDR2 YSYEKL. With 1 base removed from V and 4 bases from J, the gap between germline ends came to 8 bases. The CDR3 runs 13 residues. CDR3 sequence reads: CASSQARGYEQYF. In nucleotides, the CDR3 is TGCGCCAGCAGCCAAGCGCGCGGGTACGAGCAGTACTTC.

There are a few counts of this clonotype. The J gene is TRBJ2-3, the V gene TRBV5-6, with TRBD2 as a possible D gene (7 bases). Trimming pared 5 bases from V and 5 bases from J, leaving 12 bases between. The germline V gene has CDR1 SGHDT and CDR2 YYEEEE. This CDR3 contains 13 residues. This chain's CDR3 is CASRGGPGDTQYF. CDR3 coding DNA: TGTGCCAGCAGGGGGGGGCCCGGAGATACGCAGTATTTT. Complete variable domain (other parts from reference TRBV5-6 and TRBJ2-3): DAGVTQSPTHLIKTRGQQVTLRCSPKSGHDTVSWYQQALGQGPQFIFQYYEEEERQRGNFPDRFSGHQFPNYSSELNVNALLLGDSALYLCASRGGPGDTQYFGPGTRLTVL.